Shown below are 23 T cell receptor beta chains from a single sample sequenced in a study of graft-versus-host responses after intestinal transplantation. Assay used: immunoSEQ multiplex PCR; TCRdb lists only in-frame clones, some missing. The table shows 100,000 to 110,000 clones, with roughly 87% occurring only once. No cognate antigen is known for these TCRs. The specimen was unstimulated CD4+ T cells sorted from spleen or lymph node cells, collected before transplant. The origin of the receptors is a human donor who was the organ donor for an intestinal transplant.

The chain is built from TRBV2 and TRBJ2-2; D is possibly TRBD2 (6 bases). V was trimmed by 7 bases and J by 5 bases, leaving 14 bases between them. This CDR3 region has 14 residues. Looked up from germline, CDR1 is SNHLY and CDR2 is FYNNEI. The CDR3 nucleotides read TGTGCCAGCATGAGGGTGGGGGGTACCGGGGAGCTGTTTTTT. This sequence encodes CASMRVGGTGELFF.

The J gene is TRBJ1-1, the V gene TRBV7-9; D is unresolved. V shed 4 bases and J shed 1 base, with 4 bases lying between them. The CDR3 loop spans 12 amino acids. Germline V lookup: CDR1 SEHNR, CDR2 FQNEAQ (reference sequence). CDR3 in DNA: TGTGCCAGCAGCTATTCGAACACTGAAGCTTTCTTT. As protein: CASSYSNTEAFF.

This rearrangement joins TRBV6-5 to TRBJ2-1, with 15 bases that match TRBD2. CDR1 is MNHEY and CDR2 is SVGAGI in the germline V gene. The CDR3 loop spans 15 amino acids. J gave up 8 bases and V 6 bases, and 5 bases lay outside the gene matches. CDR3 loop: CASSRGTSGGHEQFF. DNA for the CDR3: TGTGCCAGCAGCCGGGGGACTAGCGGGGGGCATGAGCAGTTCTTC.

This clone showed up just a few times. The V call is TRBV5-4, the J call TRBJ1-3; D gene uncertain. Germline-derived CDR1 and CDR2 are SGHNT and YYREEE (reference sequence). The germline V and J ends were trimmed by 0 bases and 1 base, with 8 bases remaining between them. The CDR3 runs 15 residues. The CDR3 is CASSLDRVSGNTIYF. In DNA form, the CDR3 reads TGTGCCAGCAGCTTGGATCGGGTTTCTGGAAACACCATATATTTT. Using reference TRBV5-4 and TRBJ1-3 for the parts outside the CDR3, the full variable domain is ETGVTQSPTHLIKTRGQQVTLRCSSQSGHNTVSWYQQALGQGPQFIFQYYREEENGRGNFPPRFSGLQFPNYSSELNVNALELDDSALYLCASSLDRVSGNTIYFGEGSWLTVV.

The chain uses TRBV2 and TRBJ2-2; tentatively, D is TRBD1 (5 bases). V lost 2 bases and J lost 1, with 8 bases in between. The CDR3 loop spans 15 amino acids. Germline CDR1 and CDR2: SNHLY and FYNNEI. CDR3 residues: CASSEQGLNTGELFF. The CDR3 DNA reads TGTGCCAGCAGTGAACAGGGCCTGAACACCGGGGAGCTGTTTTTT.

The rearrangement links TRBV28 to TRBJ1-1; D unclear. Germline CDR1 MDHEN, CDR2 SYDVKM. Trimming shortened V by 11 bases and J by 4 bases, and 11 bases separated the two germline ends. This CDR3 spans 11 amino acids. The CDR3 region has the DNA TGTGCCGGGAGGGTAGGCACTGAAGCTTTCTTT. Its translation is CAGRVGTEAFF. Drawing the rest from reference TRBV28 and TRBJ1-1, the complete variable domain is DVKVTQSSRYLVKRTGEKVFLECVQDMDHENMFWYRQDPGLGLRLIYFSYDVKMKEKGDIPEGYSVSREKKERFSLILESASTNQTSMYLCAGRVGTEAFFGQGTRLTVV.

This clone has just a few counts. The genes are TRBV6-6 and TRBJ1-5; 8 bases fit TRBD1. This CDR3 is built from 13 residues. With 8 bases clipped from V and 2 bases from J, the junction kept 2 bases outside the gene matches. CDR1 is MNHNY, CDR2 SVGAGI, per germline (reference sequence). The CDR3 is CASETGGNQPQHF. CDR3 sequence (DNA): TGTGCCAGCGAGACAGGGGGCAATCAGCCCCAGCATTTT.

The table lists this clone with a count of one. This chain links TRBV27 with TRBJ1-5; D perhaps matches TRBD1 (6 bases). Germline CDR1 is MNHEY and CDR2 is SMNVEV (reference sequence). Trimming shortened V by 5 bases and J by 2 bases, and 19 bases separated the two germline ends. This CDR3 contains 17 residues. The CDR3 loop is CASSGSRGVQGNQPQHF. In nucleotides, the CDR3 is TGTGCCAGCAGTGGTTCCAGGGGTGTTCAGGGCAATCAGCCCCAGCATTTT.

This clone was counted once. The genes are TRBV7-6 and TRBJ2-4; 7 bases line up with TRBD2. CDR3 size: 16 residues. From germline, CDR1 is SGHVS and CDR2 FNYEAQ. The ends lost 5 bases at V and 2 bases at J; junction bases unmatched: 9. The CDR3 DNA sequence: TGTGCCAGCAGCCCCCGCGGGGGTAGGTCCAAAAACATTCAGTACTTC. Its translation: CASSPRGGRSKNIQYF.

The chain uses TRBV15 and TRBJ2-3; D perhaps matches TRBD1 (5 bases). From germline, CDR1 is LNHNV and CDR2 YYDKDF (reference sequence). There are 17 residues in the CDR3. Trimming stripped 0 bases from V and 1 base from J, with 14 bases between. The CDR3: CATSRDILGRGTDTQYF. In nucleotides, the CDR3 is TGTGCCACCAGCAGAGATATCCTAGGCAGGGGCACAGATACGCAGTATTTT.

V usage is TRBV6-6 and J usage is TRBJ2-7; D might be TRBD2 (6 bases). Trimming took 5 bases from V and 3 from J, leaving 8 bases between them. Germline V lookup: CDR1 MNHNY, CDR2 SVGAGI (reference sequence). The CDR3 has 12 amino acids. CDR3 in DNA: TGTGCCAGCAGTGGGGGAGGCTACGAGCAGTACTTC. Its translation: CASSGGGYEQYF.

J is TRBJ2-7 and V is TRBV6-5; tentative D call: TRBD1 (5 bases). Trimming removed 3 bases at V and 0 bases at J, with 9 bases between. Germline values: CDR1 MNHEY, CDR2 SVGAGI. The CDR3 is 14 amino acids. CDR3 sequence reads: CASSYGASSYEQYF. For the CDR3, the DNA is TGTGCCAGCAGTTATGGGGCTAGCTCCTACGAGCAGTACTTC.

This chain joins TRBV28 and TRBJ2-7; D is uncertain. Germline values: CDR1 MDHEN, CDR2 SYDVKM. V lost 11 bases and J lost 0, with 14 bases in between. The CDR3 has 13 amino acids. CDR3 sequence reads: CAGLDRSSYEQYF. Here the CDR3 DNA reads TGTGCCGGATTGGACCGTAGCTCCTACGAGCAGTACTTC.

J is TRBJ1-3 and V is TRBV28, with 8 bases fitting TRBD1. J gave up 7 bases and V 7 bases, and 6 bases lay outside the gene matches. Germline assignment: CDR1 MDHEN and CDR2 SYDVKM. The CDR3 has 13 residues. The CDR3 sequence is CASNIQGANTIYF. The DNA for the CDR3 is TGTGCCAGCAACATCCAGGGGGCGAACACCATATATTTT.

The rearrangement links TRBV10-3 to TRBJ2-2, with TRBD2 as a possible D gene (5 bases). This CDR3 has 15 residues. Germline values: CDR1 ENHRY, CDR2 SYGVKD. V shed 0 bases and J shed 3 bases, with 8 bases lying between them. CDR3 coding DNA: TGTGCCATCAGTGAGTCTGGACTGGACACCGGGGAGCTGTTTTTT. It translates to CAISESGLDTGELFF.

The rearrangement uses TRBV19 and TRBJ1-2; D is unresolved. The V end lost 7 bases, the J end lost 3 bases, and 12 bases lay between the germline ends. Germline V CDR1 and CDR2: LNHDA, SQIVND (reference sequence). CDR3 length: 13 amino acids. The CDR3 DNA is TGTGCCAGTACGAAACAATGGGACTATGGCTACACCTTC. Amino acid sequence: CASTKQWDYGYTF. The full variable domain, its missing parts supplied by reference TRBV19 and TRBJ1-2, is DGGITQSPKYLFRKEGQNVTLSCEQNLNHDAMYWYRQDPGQGLRLIYYSQIVNDFQKGDIAEGYSVSREKKESFPLTVTSAQKNPTAFYLCASTKQWDYGYTFGSGTRLTVV.

A single count supports this clone. The rearrangement links TRBV5-6 to TRBJ2-5; 9 bases match TRBD2. The CDR3 loop spans 17 amino acids. V trimming: 4 bases; J trimming: 5 bases; junction bases outside the gene matches: 15. Per germline, CDR1 SGHDT and CDR2 YYEEEE. The CDR3 DNA is TGTGCCAGCAGCCCCGGGACTAGCTCTGTCTTTGGCGAGACCCAGTACTTC. Its translation is CASSPGTSSVFGETQYF.

The J gene is TRBJ1-2, the V gene TRBV19, with TRBD1 matching 7 bases. Germline V gene lookup returns CDR1 LNHDA and CDR2 SQIVND (reference sequence). This CDR3 spans 16 amino acids. The trim removed 6 bases at V and 4 bases at J, leaving 14 bases unmatched. The CDR3 nucleotides read TGTGCCAGTAGCCGCGGGGACAGACGAGGTACCTATGGCTACACCTTC. Its protein is CASSRGDRRGTYGYTF.

The table lists this clone with a count of one. The chain employs TRBV6-1 and TRBJ1-1; D gene unclear. The V gene's germline CDR1 is MNHNS and CDR2 SASEGT. The V end lost 3 bases, the J end lost 6 bases, and 11 bases lay between the germline ends. The CDR3 loop spans 13 amino acids. This CDR3 is CASSDAHSAEAFF. The CDR3 bases are TGTGCCAGCAGTGACGCACACTCGGCTGAAGCTTTCTTT.

The chain uses TRBV28 and TRBJ2-7; 7 nucleotides align to TRBD1. Germline CDR1 is MDHEN and CDR2 is SYDVKM. The CDR3 runs to 15 residues. The J segment lost 3 bases and the V segment lost 5 bases, leaving 10 bases of the junction unmatched. The CDR3 DNA reads as TGTGCCAGCAGTCCCATCGACAGGGTTTTCTACGAGCAGTACTTC. As protein: CASSPIDRVFYEQYF.

This clone was seen a single time. The V gene is TRBV5-1, the J gene TRBJ2-3, with no clear D. The germline CDR1 and CDR2 sequences are SGHRS and YFSETQ. V lost 2 bases and J lost 2, with 15 bases in between. This CDR3 spans 16 amino acids. CDR3 coding DNA: TGCGCCAGCAGCTTAACGGCTTGGGTATCCACAGATACGCAGTATTTT. Translated: CASSLTAWVSTDTQYF.

This chain connects TRBV7-9 to TRBJ1-1, with D possibly TRBD1 on 5 matching bases. Trimming left V 1 base short and J 6 bases short, with 15 bases between. The germline CDR1 and CDR2 sequences are SEHNR and FQNEAQ (reference sequence). The CDR3 contains 15 residues. CDR3 in amino acids: CASSLEGPPLSEAFF. The CDR3 coding sequence is TGTGCCAGCAGCTTAGAGGGACCCCCCCTCTCTGAAGCTTTCTTT.

J is TRBJ2-7 and V is TRBV2, with a tentative D call TRBD1 (5 bases). Germline CDR1 and CDR2: SNHLY and FYNNEI. V shed 6 bases and J shed 0 bases, with 15 bases lying between them. This CDR3 region has 15 residues. CDR3 nucleotides: TGTGCCAGCAGGCAAGACAGCTTGAGCTCCTACGAGCAGTACTTC. As protein: CASRQDSLSSYEQYF.